This is a list of T cell receptor beta chains from one sample in a study of vaccination effects on CD4 cells after COVID-19. Using immunoSEQ multiplex PCR, the repertoire was profiled, and TCRdb retains in-frame clones only, with some absent. Of roughly 63,000 clones in the sample, 75% are singletons; the top ten hold around 3.8%. These receptors have no known antigen. Sequencing was performed on CD4+ T cells from PBMCs cultured with HCoV-OC43 spike peptides, taken before COVID-19 vaccination. Receptors were obtained from a human donor who received a COVID-19 vaccine. The conserved cysteine and the conserved F or W are not part of the CDR3 here.

v_call	cdr3_length	j_call	cdr3_aa
TRBV19	13	TRBJ2-1	ASRGFKGSYNEQF
TRBV24-1	12	TRBJ2-3	ATSDPGVADTQY
TRBV28	15	TRBJ2-1	ASSFYRDQISYNEQF
TRBV6-5	14	TRBJ1-6	ASSYSRRGPHSPLH
TRBV5-1	11	TRBJ1-2	ASSLAGSNGYT
TRBV9	14	TRBJ1-2	ASSPEDRDFNYGYT
TRBV5-4	10	TRBJ2-1	ASSLEGPEQF
TRBV7-2	14	TRBJ1-1	ASSLPGQGVNTEAF
TRBV29-1	11	TRBJ1-2	SVEFGADYGYT
TRBV5-1	12	TRBJ2-5	ASSLRTSGETQY
TRBV9	11	TRBJ2-1	ASSFTTGYQQF
TRBV4-2	12	TRBJ1-2	ASSQGGVNYGYT
TRBV19	11	TRBJ1-2	ASSVTGGGGYT
TRBV12-5	14	TRBJ2-5	ASGLVLGDSFETQY
TRBV19	14	TRBJ1-1	ASPPLRGGENTEAF
TRBV19	11	TRBJ1-1	ASVRTGNTEAF
TRBV6-5	11	TRBJ1-2	ASSRISSVGYT
TRBV19	12	TRBJ2-2	ASSIGQATGELF
TRBV11-3	12	TRBJ2-1	ASSQGDYQNEQF
TRBV6-2/TRBV6-3	14	TRBJ1-6	ASSRVPYSYNSPLH
TRBV7-2	10	TRBJ2-5	ASSLGSETQY
TRBV29-1	11	TRBJ2-1	SVADTTYNEQF
TRBV7-8	16	TRBJ2-1	ASSSLAGGSSSYNEQF
TRBV15	11	TRBJ2-3	ATMAGGTDTQY
TRBV12-3/TRBV12-4	11	TRBJ2-5	ASRGTSGETQY
TRBV7-9	13	TRBJ1-5	ASSYGTGDNQPQH